Shown below are 5 T cell receptor beta chains from a single sample sequenced in a study of T cell repertoires in cytomegalovirus infection. TCRdb analysed the reads with MiXCR anew, one entry per CDR3 protein. Here the sample spans 250,000 or so distinct CDR3 sequences, over 15% being singletons. The sequenced sample consisted of CD8+ T cells from PBMCs. The receptors derive from a human donor in good health (CMV status not recorded). Some clones in this sample may be carry-over from other donors' samples.

This chain links TRBV4-3 with TRBJ2-5; the D is unclear. The V gene lost 0 bases and the J gene lost 5 bases, with 16 bases spanning the gap. CDR3 length equals 16 residues. CDR1 LGHNA and CDR2 YSLEER come from the germline V gene. The CDR3 sequence is CASSQESGRIDETQYF. The DNA for the CDR3 is TGCGCCAGCAGCCAAGAATCCGGGCGGATCGACGAGACCCAGTACTTC.

This clonotype turned up a few times. The J gene is TRBJ2-1, the V gene TRBV7-9; D call uncertain. Trimming pared 4 bases from V and 13 bases from J, leaving 11 bases between. The CDR3 covers 11 residues. The germline V gene encodes CDR1 SEHNR and CDR2 FQNEAQ (reference sequence). The CDR3 loop reads CASSYGRNQFF. In nucleotides, the CDR3 is TGTGCCAGCAGCTACGGACGGAACCAGTTCTTC.

This clonotype has a handful of counts. V usage is TRBV6-2 or TRBV6-3 and J usage is TRBJ2-7; 10 bases line up with TRBD1. J gave up 2 bases and V 6 bases, and 10 bases lay outside the gene matches. CDR3 size: 16 residues. The germline V gene has CDR1 MNHEY and CDR2 SVGEGT. CDR3 bases: TGTGCCAGCAGCCCTAAGGGACAGGGGAAAGCCTACGAGCAGTACTTC. Encoded protein: CASSPKGQGKAYEQYF.

This chain uses TRBV6-5 with TRBJ2-1; D remains ambiguous. The CDR3 length is 14 residues. Trimming removed 0 bases from V and 8 bases from J, with 11 bases in between. Germline CDR1 is MNHEY and CDR2 is SVGAGI. Here the CDR3 DNA reads TGTGCCAGCAGTTACTCGATGGCAGTTTATGAGCAGTTCTTC. This codes for CASSYSMAVYEQFF.

Many counts were recorded for this clonotype. The chain combines TRBV6-2 or TRBV6-3 with TRBJ1-5; D is unclear. Germline CDR1 reads MNHEY; CDR2 reads SVGEGT. Trimming left V 2 bases short and J 5 bases short, with 10 bases between. This CDR3 spans 14 amino acids. CDR3 in DNA: TGTGCCAGCAGTTACCCGTATATAGATCAGCCCCAGCATTTT. Protein product: CASSYPYIDQPQHF.